This T cell receptor beta chain comes out of a study of beta chain features in type 1 diabetes. Trimming cost V 2 bases and J 4 bases, with 14 bases left between them. This CDR3 comprises 14 residues. Germline CDR1 is SQVTM and CDR2 is ANQGSEA. The study reverse transcribed the entire isolated RNA, so it sequenced expressed TCRB transcripts. Repertoires were generated with immunoSEQ multiplex PCR, while TCRdb's copy carries only in-frame clones and drops some. Of around 400,000 clones in the sample, roughly 13% are singletons; the top ten hold less than 0.02%. The clonotype comes from a man younger than 35 in good health. What was sequenced was naive CD4+ T cells from blood. V gene TRBV29-1 combines with J gene TRBJ2-5; D is perhaps TRBD2 (5 bases). CDR3 region: CSVEPGDEGETQYF. The CDR3, as DNA: TGCAGCGTTGAACCCGGAGACGAGGGAGAGACCCAGTACTTC.